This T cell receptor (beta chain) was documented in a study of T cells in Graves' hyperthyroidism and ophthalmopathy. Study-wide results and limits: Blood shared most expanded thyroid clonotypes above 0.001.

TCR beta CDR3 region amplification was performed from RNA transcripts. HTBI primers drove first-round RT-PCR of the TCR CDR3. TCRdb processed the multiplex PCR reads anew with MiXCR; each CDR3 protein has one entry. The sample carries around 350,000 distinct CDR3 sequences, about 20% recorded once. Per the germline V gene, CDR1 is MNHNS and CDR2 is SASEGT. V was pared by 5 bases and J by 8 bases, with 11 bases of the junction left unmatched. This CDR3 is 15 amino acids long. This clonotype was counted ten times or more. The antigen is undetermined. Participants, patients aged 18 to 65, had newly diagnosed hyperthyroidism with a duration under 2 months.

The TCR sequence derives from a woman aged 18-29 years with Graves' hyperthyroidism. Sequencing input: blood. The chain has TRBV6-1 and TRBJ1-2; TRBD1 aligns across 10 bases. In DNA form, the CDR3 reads TGTGCCAGCAGTAGCAAAGGACAGGGGGGGCTCGGCTACACCTTC. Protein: CASSSKGQGGLGYTF.